This entry is about one T cell receptor (beta chain). Its antigen is currently unknown. The data were taken from a study of CXCR3-negative and CXCR3-positive naive CD8 T cells. Study-level results: Researchers reported similar TRBV-TRBJ usage in naive CXCR3-negative and CXCR3-positive cells, though memory differed. From TRB CDR3 properties, TCR strength was inferred; surface CD5 did not differ between naive subsets. Both of the naive subsets showed about the same high diversity, but memory CD8+ cells had much less.

Naive CD8+ T cells had a CD45RO-CCR7+CD27+CD95- phenotype. Via 5' RACE with UMI labels, TRB cDNA libraries were prepared. TCRdb reanalyzed the 5' RACE reads, giving one entry per CDR3 protein sequence and no DNA. The listing records 100,000 to 150,000 distinct CDR3 sequences. Sample: naive CXCR3- CD8+ T cells from blood. Subset noted: CD45RO-CCR7+CD27+CD95- naive CD8+ T cells lacking CXCR3 (TNR3-). This TCR was sampled from a human donor in good health. Some clones in this sample may be carry-over from other donors' samples.

CDR3 region: CASRPRAPQETQYF. This chain joins TRBV6-5 and TRBJ2-5; lacking DNA, the TRBD1 call made by TCRdb goes unchecked. The CDR3 is made up of 14 amino acids. The germline gives CDR1 MNHEY, CDR2 SVGAGI.